This passage covers 10 T cell receptor beta chains from one sample sequenced in a study of low-dose radiotherapy and immunotherapy resistance in tumors. Priming of first-strand cDNA relied on TRAV- and TRBV-specific primers (covering alpha and beta chains). TCR amplification involved about 19 PCR cycles with a constant-region primer and V-primer adapter. TCRdb used MiXCR to reprocess the reads, holding one entry per CDR3 protein. The sample has tens of thousands of distinct CDR3 sequences, 15% to 20% seen once. Stated time point: after trial treatment. Treatment reported: LDRT plus nivolumab, ipilimumab, low-dose cyclophosphamide and aspirin (RACIN trial). This specimen consisted of PBMCs, obtained after low-dose radiotherapy plus immunotherapy. Receptors were obtained from a male donor with prostate cancer.

Ten or more counts support this clonotype. The chain combines TRBV9 with TRBJ2-7, with D unclear. The V and J ends lost 4 bases and 3 bases respectively, with 17 bases between them. The CDR3 is 15 amino acids. CDR1 is SGDLS, CDR2 YYNGEE, per germline. CDR3 in DNA: TGTGCCAGCAGCCTCCGAGTGAGTGGGATCTACGAGCAGTACTTC. Translating it yields CASSLRVSGIYEQYF.

This clonotype came up many times. V usage is TRBV28 and J usage is TRBJ2-7; no firm D call. V was clipped by 8 bases and J by 6 bases, with 14 bases between them. This CDR3 is built from 12 residues. CDR1 and CDR2 from the germline V gene are MDHEN and SYDVKM. This CDR3 reads CASGTLTSEQYF. DNA of the CDR3: TGTGCCAGCGGAACCCTCACTTCCGAGCAGTACTTC.

The J gene is TRBJ1-5, the V gene TRBV5-1; TRBD1 might be the D (6 bases). The V and J ends lost 5 bases and 5 bases respectively, with 14 bases between them. There are 14 residues in the CDR3. Germline CDR1 is SGHRS and CDR2 is YFSETQ. The CDR3 nucleotides read TGCGCCAGCAGGCCTACCCCAGGGGATCAGCCCCAGCATTTT. This gives the protein CASRPTPGDQPQHF.

V is TRBV20-1 and J is TRBJ2-1; D is uncertain. The CDR3 consists of 10 residues. V was clipped by 6 bases and J by 4 bases, with 4 bases between them. CDR1 and CDR2 from the germline V gene are DFQATT and SNEGSKA (reference sequence). This CDR3 reads CSALYNEQFF. Here the CDR3 DNA reads TGCAGTGCCCTATACAATGAGCAGTTCTTC.

This clonotype came up many times. The V and J genes are TRBV7-2 and TRBJ2-3; TRBD2 might be the D (6 bases). Trimming left V 5 bases short and J 4 bases short, with 13 bases between. This CDR3 is 14 amino acids long. Germline V CDR1 and CDR2: SGHTA, FQGNSA. The CDR3 region has the DNA TGTGCCAGCAGCGCCGTTGGGACTTCAGATACGCAGTATTTT. Translated: CASSAVGTSDTQYF.

This clonotype was seen ten or more times. The genes are TRBV5-5 and TRBJ2-5; D gene unclear. V dropped 0 bases and J dropped 2 bases, with 11 bases sitting between them. In germline, CDR1 is SGHKS, CDR2 YYEKEE (reference sequence). The CDR3 is made up of 15 amino acids. The CDR3 DNA sequence: TGTGCCAGCAGCTTGGATGGTCAACCTCAAGAGACCCAGTACTTC. It yields the protein CASSLDGQPQETQYF. Full variable domain (rest looked up from reference TRBV5-5 and TRBJ2-5): DAGVTQSPTHLIKTRGQQVTLRCSPISGHKSVSWYQQVLGQGPQFIFQYYEKEERGRGNFPDRFSARQFPNYSSELNVNALLLGDSALYLCASSLDGQPQETQYFGPGTRLLVL.

This chain connects TRBV11-2 to TRBJ2-1; 10 bases agree with TRBD2. Germline lookup yields CDR1 SGHAT and CDR2 FQNNGV. J gave up 6 bases and V 5 bases, and 1 base lay outside the gene matches. The CDR3 has 13 amino acids. CDR3 amino acids: CASSRLAGNEQFF. As DNA, the CDR3 is TGTGCCAGCAGCCGACTAGCGGGCAATGAGCAGTTCTTC. The entire variable domain, with the rest obtained from reference TRBV11-2 and TRBJ2-1, is as follows: EAGVAQSPRYKIIEKRQSVAFWCNPISGHATLYWYQQILGQGPKLLIQFQNNGVVDDSQLPKDRFSAERLKGVDSTLKIQPAKLEDSAVYLCASSRLAGNEQFFGPGTRLTVL.

This clonotype was seen a handful of times. The chain employs TRBV7-9 and TRBJ2-5, with D maybe TRBD2 (5 bases). CDR3 size: 14 residues. V lost 1 base and J 5 bases, leaving 11 bases between the germline ends. CDR1 SEHNR and CDR2 FQNEAQ come from the germline V gene (reference sequence). The CDR3 protein is CASSLDRGSETQYF. The CDR3 nucleotides read TGTGCCAGCAGCTTAGATCGGGGTAGCGAGACCCAGTACTTC. The full variable domain, its missing parts supplied by reference TRBV7-9 and TRBJ2-5, is DTGVSQNPRHKITKRGQNVTFRCDPISEHNRLYWYRQTLGQGPEFLTYFQNEAQLEKSRLLSDRFSAERPKGSFSTLEIQRTEQGDSAMYLCASSLDRGSETQYFGPGTRLLVL.

At least ten counts were recorded for this clonotype. The chain couples TRBV29-1 to TRBJ1-2; the D gene is possibly TRBD1 (6 bases). V lost 6 bases, J lost 4 bases, and 27 bases lay in between. The germline CDR1 and CDR2 sequences are SQVTM and ANQGSEA. The CDR3 has 17 residues. CDR3 in amino acids: CSVPRGTDREGGYGYTF. CDR3 bases: TGCAGCGTCCCCCGTGGGACGGACAGAGAAGGGGGCTATGGCTACACCTTC.

This clonotype was detected ten times or more. The chain employs TRBV10-2 and TRBJ1-4; TRBD1 might be the D (5 bases). The CDR3 is 15 residues long. CDR1 and CDR2 (germline): WSHSY, SAAADI. With 8 bases removed from V and 0 bases from J, the gap between germline ends came to 13 bases. The CDR3 is CASSSGTATNEKLFF. CDR3 sequence (DNA): TGCGCCAGCTCCTCTGGGACGGCAACTAATGAAAAACTGTTTTTT.